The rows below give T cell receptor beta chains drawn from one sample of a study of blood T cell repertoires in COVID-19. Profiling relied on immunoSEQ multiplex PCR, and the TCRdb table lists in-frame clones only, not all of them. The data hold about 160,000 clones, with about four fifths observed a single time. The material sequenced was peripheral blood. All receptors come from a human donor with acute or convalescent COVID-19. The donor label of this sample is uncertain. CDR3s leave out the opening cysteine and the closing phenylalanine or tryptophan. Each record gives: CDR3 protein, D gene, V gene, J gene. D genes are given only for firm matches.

ASSYVRLAGGRGANVLT	TRBD2	TRBV6-2/TRBV6-3	TRBJ2-6
SASRYGYT	NA	TRBV20-1	TRBJ1-2
AWGDGGDGQPQH	NA	TRBV30	TRBJ1-5
ASSATGGYYQETQY	TRBD1	TRBV2	TRBJ2-5
ASRDSWAPVRAF	NA	TRBV2	TRBJ1-1
ASSRLPTGGGNEKLF	TRBD1	TRBV7-9	TRBJ1-4
ASSLERGPSYEQY	NA	TRBV11-1	TRBJ2-7
ASSQGRGSGGNTIY	NA	TRBV14	TRBJ1-3
ASSQGIGSTEAF	NA	TRBV6-4	TRBJ1-1
ASRLEAGGRNEQF	TRBD2	TRBV6-5	TRBJ2-1
ASHRTGGLMNTEAF	TRBD1	TRBV5-1	TRBJ1-1
ASSASAGSTQY	NA	TRBV11-3	TRBJ2-3
AWKASGGYEQY	TRBD2	TRBV30	TRBJ2-7
SAKLGGVT	NA	TRBV20-1	TRBJ1-4
ASSVGGRGYSYEQY	NA	TRBV9	TRBJ2-7
ASRRQGGLTGELF	TRBD1	TRBV7-2	TRBJ2-2
ASSLGRREALH	NA	TRBV11-2	TRBJ1-6
ASNRELGGYT	NA	TRBV3-1/TRBV3-2	TRBJ1-2
ASSSPPGQGAPGANVLT	TRBD1	TRBV11-3	TRBJ2-6
ATSREAWRGGANVLT	NA	TRBV15	TRBJ2-6
ASSYERDPNQPQH	NA	TRBV6-2/TRBV6-3	TRBJ1-5
ASSLGAGGALRSPLH	TRBD1	TRBV7-8	TRBJ1-6
ATSRGGRGDQPQH	NA	TRBV15	TRBJ1-5
ASSPSLNTEAF	NA	TRBV12-3/TRBV12-4	TRBJ1-1
ASSFTGSEQY	NA	TRBV5-5	TRBJ2-7
ASSWVGGSGNTIY	NA	TRBV7-2	TRBJ1-3
ASSQSSEAF	NA	TRBV3-1/TRBV3-2	TRBJ1-1
ASSDTAKIQTGGTGYT	TRBD1	TRBV6-4	TRBJ1-2
AWSRDRPYGYT	TRBD1	TRBV30	TRBJ1-2
ASSQPWVAGAQETQY	TRBD2	TRBV4-1	TRBJ2-5
AWNRGSYNEQF	TRBD1	TRBV30	TRBJ2-1
AWTDRVESINYGYT	TRBD1	TRBV30	TRBJ1-2
ASSVSRDRDYGYT	TRBD1	TRBV25-1	TRBJ1-2
ASSWGGLGTEAF	NA	TRBV5-4	TRBJ1-1
AISVGDRGSYEQY	TRBD1	TRBV10-3	TRBJ2-7
ASSVGEGAGQPQH	TRBD1	TRBV9	TRBJ1-5
ASSTFGEQF	NA	TRBV6-2/TRBV6-3	TRBJ2-1
ASISGNTIY	NA	TRBV30	TRBJ1-3
ASSLGYTQY	NA	TRBV2	TRBJ2-3